Only one count was recorded for the clone carrying this TCR beta chain. V shed 1 base and J shed 14 bases, with 14 bases lying between them. The CDR3 runs to 12 residues. The V gene's germline CDR1 is LGHDT and CDR2 YNNKEL (reference sequence). Per the authors' pipeline: The authors estimated nucleated cell counts from reference gene primer amplification. TCRdb's table, derived via immunoSEQ multiplex PCR, lists solely in-frame clones and lacks some. For V, J and clone size, that table is used; D and trimming come from the DNA. The table records 100,000 or so clones, roughly 80% of them present only once. This sample was taken from a study of blood T cell repertoires in COVID-19.

Sequencing input: peripheral blood. The source of this sequence is a man in his sixties or seventies with active or convalescent COVID-19. The genes are TRBV3-1 (or the pseudogene TRBV3-2) and TRBJ1-2; possibly TRBD1 for D (5 bases). CDR3 loop: CASSQAGHSLTF. The CDR3 DNA sequence: TGTGCCAGCAGCCAAGCAGGACACAGCTTGACCTTC.